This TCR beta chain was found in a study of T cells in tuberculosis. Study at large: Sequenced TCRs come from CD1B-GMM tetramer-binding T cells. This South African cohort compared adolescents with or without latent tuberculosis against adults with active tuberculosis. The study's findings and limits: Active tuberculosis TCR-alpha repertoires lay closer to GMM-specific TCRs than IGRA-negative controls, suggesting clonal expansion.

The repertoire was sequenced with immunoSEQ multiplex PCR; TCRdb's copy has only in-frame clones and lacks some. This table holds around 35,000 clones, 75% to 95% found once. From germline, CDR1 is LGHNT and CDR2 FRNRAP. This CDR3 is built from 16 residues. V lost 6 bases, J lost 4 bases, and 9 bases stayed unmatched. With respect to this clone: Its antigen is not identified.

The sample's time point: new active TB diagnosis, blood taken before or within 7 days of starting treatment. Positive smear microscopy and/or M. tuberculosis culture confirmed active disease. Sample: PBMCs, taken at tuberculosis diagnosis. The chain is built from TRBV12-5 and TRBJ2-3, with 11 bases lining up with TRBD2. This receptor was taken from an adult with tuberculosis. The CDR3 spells CASGTRLAGTADTQYF. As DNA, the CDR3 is TGTGCTAGTGGGACACGACTAGCGGGGACCGCAGATACGCAGTATTTT.